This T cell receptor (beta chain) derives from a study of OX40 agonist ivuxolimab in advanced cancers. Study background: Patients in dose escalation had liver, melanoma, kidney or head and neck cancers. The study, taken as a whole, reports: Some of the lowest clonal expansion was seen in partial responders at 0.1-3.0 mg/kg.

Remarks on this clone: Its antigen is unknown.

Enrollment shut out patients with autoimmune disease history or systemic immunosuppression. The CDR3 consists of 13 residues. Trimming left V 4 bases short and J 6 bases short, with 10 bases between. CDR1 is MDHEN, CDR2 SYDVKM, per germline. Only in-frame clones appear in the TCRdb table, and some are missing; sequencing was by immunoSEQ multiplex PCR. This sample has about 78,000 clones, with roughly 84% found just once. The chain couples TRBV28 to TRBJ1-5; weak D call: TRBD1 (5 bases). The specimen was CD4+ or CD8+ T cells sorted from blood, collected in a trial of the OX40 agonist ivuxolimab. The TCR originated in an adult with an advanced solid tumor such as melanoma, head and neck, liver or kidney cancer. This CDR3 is CASSYRGGQPQHF. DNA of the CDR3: TGTGCCAGCAGTTACCGCGGGGGTCAGCCCCAGCATTTT.